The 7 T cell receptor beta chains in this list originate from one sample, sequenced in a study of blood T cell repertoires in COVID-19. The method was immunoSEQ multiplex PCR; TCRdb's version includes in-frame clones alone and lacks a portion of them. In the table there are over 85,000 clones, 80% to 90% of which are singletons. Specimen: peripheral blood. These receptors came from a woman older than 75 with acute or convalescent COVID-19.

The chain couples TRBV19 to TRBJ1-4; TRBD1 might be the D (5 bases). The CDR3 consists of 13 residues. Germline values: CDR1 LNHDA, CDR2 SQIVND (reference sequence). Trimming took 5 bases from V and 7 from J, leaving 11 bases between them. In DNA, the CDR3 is TGTGCCAGTAGTCTTCTAGGGGTTGAAAAACTGTTTTTT. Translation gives CASSLLGVEKLFF.

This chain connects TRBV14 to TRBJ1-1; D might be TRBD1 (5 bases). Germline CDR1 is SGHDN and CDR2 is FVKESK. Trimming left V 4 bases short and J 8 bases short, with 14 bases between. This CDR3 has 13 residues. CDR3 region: CASSLRGGAEAFF. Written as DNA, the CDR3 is TGTGCCAGCAGCCTAAGAGGAGGGGCCGAAGCTTTCTTT.

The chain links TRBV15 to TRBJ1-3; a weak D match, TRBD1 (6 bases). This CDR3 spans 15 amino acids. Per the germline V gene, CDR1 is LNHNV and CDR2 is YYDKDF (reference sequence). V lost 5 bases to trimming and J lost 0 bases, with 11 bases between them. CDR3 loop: CATSARGSSGNTIYF. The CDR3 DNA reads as TGTGCCACCAGCGCTAGGGGGAGCTCTGGAAACACCATATATTTT.

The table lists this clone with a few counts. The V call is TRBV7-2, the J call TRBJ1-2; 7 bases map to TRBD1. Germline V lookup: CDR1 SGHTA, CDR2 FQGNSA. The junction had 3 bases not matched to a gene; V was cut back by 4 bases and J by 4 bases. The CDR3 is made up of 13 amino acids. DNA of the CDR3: TGTGCCAGCAGCTATGGGGACAGCTATGGCTACACCTTC. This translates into CASSYGDSYGYTF.

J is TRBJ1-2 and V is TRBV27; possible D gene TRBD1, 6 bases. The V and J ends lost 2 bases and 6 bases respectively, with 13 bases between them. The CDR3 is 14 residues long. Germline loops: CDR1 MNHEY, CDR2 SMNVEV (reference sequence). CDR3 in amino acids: CASSLDGAGDGYTF. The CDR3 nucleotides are TGTGCCAGCAGTTTAGACGGGGCAGGGGATGGCTACACCTTC.

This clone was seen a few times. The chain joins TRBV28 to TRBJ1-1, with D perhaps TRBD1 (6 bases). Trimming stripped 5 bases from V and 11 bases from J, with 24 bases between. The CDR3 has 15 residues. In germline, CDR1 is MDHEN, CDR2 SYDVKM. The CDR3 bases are TGTGCCAGCAGTCCATCTTTGACCGGGACAAGGGAGGCTTTCTTT. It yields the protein CASSPSLTGTREAFF.

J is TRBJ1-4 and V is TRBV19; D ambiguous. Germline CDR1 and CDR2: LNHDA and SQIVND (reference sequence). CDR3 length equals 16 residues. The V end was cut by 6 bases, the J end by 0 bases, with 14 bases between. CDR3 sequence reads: CASRSPDGTTNEKLFF. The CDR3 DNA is TGTGCCAGTAGATCCCCGGACGGGACAACTAATGAAAAACTGTTTTTT.